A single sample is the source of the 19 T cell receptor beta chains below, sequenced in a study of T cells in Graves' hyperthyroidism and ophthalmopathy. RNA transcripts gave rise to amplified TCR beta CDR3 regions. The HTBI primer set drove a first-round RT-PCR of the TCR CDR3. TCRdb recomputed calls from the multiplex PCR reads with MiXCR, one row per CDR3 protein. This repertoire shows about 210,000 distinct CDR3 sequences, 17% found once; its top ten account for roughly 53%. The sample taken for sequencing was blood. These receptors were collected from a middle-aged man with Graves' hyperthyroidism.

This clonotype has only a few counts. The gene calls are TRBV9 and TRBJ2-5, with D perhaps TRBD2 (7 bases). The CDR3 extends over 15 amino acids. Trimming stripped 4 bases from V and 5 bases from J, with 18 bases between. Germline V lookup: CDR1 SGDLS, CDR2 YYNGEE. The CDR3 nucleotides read TGTGCCAGCAGCCCCCGGGGGGCTGAGGGGGAGACCCAGTACTTC. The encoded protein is CASSPRGAEGETQYF.

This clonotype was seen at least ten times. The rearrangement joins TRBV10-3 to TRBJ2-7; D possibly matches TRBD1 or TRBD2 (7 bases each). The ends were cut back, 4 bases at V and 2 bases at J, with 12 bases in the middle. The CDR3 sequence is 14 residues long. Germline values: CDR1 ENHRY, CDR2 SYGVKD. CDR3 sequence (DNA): TGTGCCATCAGTGGCAGGGGGGGAACCTACGAGCAGTACTTC. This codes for CAISGRGGTYEQYF.

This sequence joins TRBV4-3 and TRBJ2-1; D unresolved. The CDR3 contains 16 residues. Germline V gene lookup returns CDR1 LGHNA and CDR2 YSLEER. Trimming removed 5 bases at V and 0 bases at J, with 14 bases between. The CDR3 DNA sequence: TGCGCCAGCAGCACCAGTGAGGCGAGCTCCTACAATGAGCAGTTCTTC. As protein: CASSTSEASSYNEQFF.

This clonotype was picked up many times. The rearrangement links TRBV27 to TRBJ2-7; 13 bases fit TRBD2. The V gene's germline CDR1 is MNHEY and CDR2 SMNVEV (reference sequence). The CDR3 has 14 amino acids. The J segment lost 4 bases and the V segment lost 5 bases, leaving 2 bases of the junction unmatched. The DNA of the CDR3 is TGTGCCAGCAGTGCGGGACTAGCGGGGTACGAGCAGTACTTC. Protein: CASSAGLAGYEQYF.

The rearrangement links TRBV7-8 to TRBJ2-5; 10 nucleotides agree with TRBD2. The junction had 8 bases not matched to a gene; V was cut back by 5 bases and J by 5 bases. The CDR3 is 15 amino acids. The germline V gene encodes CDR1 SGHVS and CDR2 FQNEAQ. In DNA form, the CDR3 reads TGTGCCAGCAGCGGAAGCGGGAGGGCGGGGGAGACCCAGTACTTC. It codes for CASSGSGRAGETQYF. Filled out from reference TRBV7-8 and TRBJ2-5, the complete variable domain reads GAGVSQSPRYKVAKRGQDVALRCDPISGHVSLFWYQQALGQGPEFLTYFQNEAQLDKSGLPSDRFFAERPEGSVSTLKIQRTQQEDSAVYLCASSGSGRAGETQYFGPGTRLLVL.

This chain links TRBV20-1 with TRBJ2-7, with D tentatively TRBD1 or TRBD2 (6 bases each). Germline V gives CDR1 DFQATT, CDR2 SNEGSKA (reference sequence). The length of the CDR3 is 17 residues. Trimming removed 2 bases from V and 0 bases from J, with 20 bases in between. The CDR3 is CSARNPSAGHLSYEQYF. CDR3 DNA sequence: TGCAGTGCTAGAAACCCCTCTGCGGGACACCTCTCCTACGAGCAGTACTTC.

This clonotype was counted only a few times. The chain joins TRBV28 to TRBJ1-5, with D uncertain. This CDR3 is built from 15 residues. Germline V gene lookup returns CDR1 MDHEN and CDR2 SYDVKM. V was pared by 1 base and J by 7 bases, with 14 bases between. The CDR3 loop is CASSLYGSLRQPQHF. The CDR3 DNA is TGTGCCAGCAGTTTATACGGATCCTTAAGACAGCCCCAGCATTTT. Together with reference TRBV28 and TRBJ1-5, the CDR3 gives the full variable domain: DVKVTQSSRYLVKRTGEKVFLECVQDMDHENMFWYRQDPGLGLRLIYFSYDVKMKEKGDIPEGYSVSREKKERFSLILESASTNQTSMYLCASSLYGSLRQPQHFGDGTRLSIL.

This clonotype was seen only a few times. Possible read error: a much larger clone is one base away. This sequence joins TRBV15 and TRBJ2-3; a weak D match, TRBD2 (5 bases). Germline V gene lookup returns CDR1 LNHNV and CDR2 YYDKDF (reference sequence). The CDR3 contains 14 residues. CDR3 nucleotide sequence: TGTGCCATCAGCATGGGGAGCGTCACAGATACGCAGTATTTT. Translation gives CAISMGSVTDTQYF. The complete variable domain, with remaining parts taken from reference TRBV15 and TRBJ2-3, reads DAMVIQNPRYQVTQFGKPVTLSCSQTLNHNVMYWYQQKSSQAPKLLFHYYDKDFNNEADTPDNFQSRRPNTSFCFLDIRSPGLGDTAMYLCAISMGSVTDTQYFGPGTRLTVL.

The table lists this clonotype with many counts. This CDR3 is CASSLGGWREQYF. In nucleotides, the CDR3 is TGTGCCAGCAGCTTAGGGGGCTGGAGGGAGCAGTACTTC. The chain couples TRBV7-8 to TRBJ2-7; perhaps D is TRBD1 or TRBD2 (5 bases each). The V end was cut by 1 base, the J end by 7 bases, with 11 bases between. This CDR3 spans 13 amino acids. In germline, CDR1 is SGHVS, CDR2 FQNEAQ.

CDR3 protein: CASSLVSNQPQHF. Written as DNA, the CDR3 is TGTGCCAGCAGCCTAGTTAGCAATCAGCCCCAGCATTTT. The rearrangement joins TRBV12-3 or TRBV12-4 to TRBJ1-5; D is undetermined. This CDR3 contains 13 residues. The ends were cut back, 6 bases at V and 0 bases at J, with 6 bases in the middle.

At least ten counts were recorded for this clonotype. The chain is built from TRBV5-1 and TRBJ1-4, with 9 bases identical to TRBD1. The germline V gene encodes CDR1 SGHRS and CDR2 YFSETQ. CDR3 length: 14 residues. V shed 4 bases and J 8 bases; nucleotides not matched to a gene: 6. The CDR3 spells CASSTGTGREKLFF. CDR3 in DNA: TGCGCCAGCAGCACCGGGACAGGGCGAGAAAAACTGTTTTTT.

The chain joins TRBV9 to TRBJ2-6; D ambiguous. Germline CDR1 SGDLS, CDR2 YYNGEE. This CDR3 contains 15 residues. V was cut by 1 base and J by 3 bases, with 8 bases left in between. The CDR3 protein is CASSVSGDGANVLTF. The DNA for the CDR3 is TGTGCCAGCAGCGTATCGGGTGATGGGGCCAACGTCCTGACTTTC.

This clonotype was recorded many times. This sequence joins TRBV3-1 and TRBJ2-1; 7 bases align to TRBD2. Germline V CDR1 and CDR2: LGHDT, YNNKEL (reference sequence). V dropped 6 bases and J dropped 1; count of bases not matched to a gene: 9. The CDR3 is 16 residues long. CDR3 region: CASRPSGTSSYNEQFF. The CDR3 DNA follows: TGTGCCAGCAGGCCGAGCGGGACCTCTTCCTACAATGAGCAGTTCTTC.

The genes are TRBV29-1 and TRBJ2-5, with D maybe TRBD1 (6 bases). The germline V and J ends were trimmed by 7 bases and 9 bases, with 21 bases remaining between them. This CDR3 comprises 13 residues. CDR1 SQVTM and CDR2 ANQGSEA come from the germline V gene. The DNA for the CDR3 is TGCAGCGCACTTCCTCCGGGACACAGGCCCCAGTACTTC. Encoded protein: CSALPPGHRPQYF.

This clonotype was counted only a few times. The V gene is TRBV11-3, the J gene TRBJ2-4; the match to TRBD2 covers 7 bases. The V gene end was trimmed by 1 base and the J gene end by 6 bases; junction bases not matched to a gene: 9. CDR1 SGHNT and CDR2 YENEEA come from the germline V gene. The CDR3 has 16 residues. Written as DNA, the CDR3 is TGTGCCAGCAGCTTAGCGGGAGGCGGAAGTGGAAACATTCAGTACTTC. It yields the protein CASSLAGGGSGNIQYF. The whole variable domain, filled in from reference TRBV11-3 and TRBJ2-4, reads EAGVVQSPRYKIIEKKQPVAFWCNPISGHNTLYWYLQNLGQGPELLIRYENEEAVDDSQLPKDRFSAERLKGVDSTLKIQPAELGDSAVYLCASSLAGGGSGNIQYFGAGTRLSVL.

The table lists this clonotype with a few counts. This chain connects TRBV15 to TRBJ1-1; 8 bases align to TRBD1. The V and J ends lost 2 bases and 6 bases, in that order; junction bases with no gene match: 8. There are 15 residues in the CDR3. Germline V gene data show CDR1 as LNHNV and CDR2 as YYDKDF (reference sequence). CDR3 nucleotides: TGTGCCACCAGCAGACCGGGACAGGCGGTTGCTGAAGCTTTCTTT. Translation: CATSRPGQAVAEAFF.

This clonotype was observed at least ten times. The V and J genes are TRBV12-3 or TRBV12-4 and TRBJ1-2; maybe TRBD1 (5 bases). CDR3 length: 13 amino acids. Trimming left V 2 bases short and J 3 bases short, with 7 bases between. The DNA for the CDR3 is TGTGCCAGCAGTTTACAGGGTTACTATGGCTACACCTTC. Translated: CASSLQGYYGYTF.

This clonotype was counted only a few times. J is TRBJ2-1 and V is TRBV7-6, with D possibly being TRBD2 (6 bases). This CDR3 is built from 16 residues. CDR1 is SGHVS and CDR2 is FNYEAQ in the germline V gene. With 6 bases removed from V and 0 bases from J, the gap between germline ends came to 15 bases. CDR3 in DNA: TGTGCCAGCAGTTCCCTAGCGAGTAGCTCCTACAATGAGCAGTTCTTC. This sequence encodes CASSSLASSSYNEQFF. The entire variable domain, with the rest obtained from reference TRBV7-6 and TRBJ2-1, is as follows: GAGVSQSPRYKVTKRGQDVALRCDPISGHVSLYWYRQALGQGPEFLTYFNYEAQQDKSGLPNDRFSAERPEGSISTLTIQRTEQRDSAMYRCASSSLASSSYNEQFFGPGTRLTVL.

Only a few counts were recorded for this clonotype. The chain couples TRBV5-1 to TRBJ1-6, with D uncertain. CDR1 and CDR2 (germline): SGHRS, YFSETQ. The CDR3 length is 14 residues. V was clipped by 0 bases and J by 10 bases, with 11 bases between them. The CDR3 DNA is TGCGCCAGCAGCTTGGGAGGCGTCGGATCACCCCTCCACTTT. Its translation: CASSLGGVGSPLHF.